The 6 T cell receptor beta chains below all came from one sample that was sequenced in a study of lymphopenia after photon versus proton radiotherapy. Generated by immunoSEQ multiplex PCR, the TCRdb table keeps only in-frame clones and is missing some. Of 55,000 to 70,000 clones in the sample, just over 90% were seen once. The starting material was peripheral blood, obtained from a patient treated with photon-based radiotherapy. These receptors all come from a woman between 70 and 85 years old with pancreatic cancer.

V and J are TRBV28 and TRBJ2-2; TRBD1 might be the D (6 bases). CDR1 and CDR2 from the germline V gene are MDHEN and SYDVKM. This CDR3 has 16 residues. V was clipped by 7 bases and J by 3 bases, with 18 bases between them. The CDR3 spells CASTPSGEKDTGELFF. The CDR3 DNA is TGTGCCAGCACCCCCTCAGGGGAGAAGGACACCGGGGAGCTGTTTTTT.

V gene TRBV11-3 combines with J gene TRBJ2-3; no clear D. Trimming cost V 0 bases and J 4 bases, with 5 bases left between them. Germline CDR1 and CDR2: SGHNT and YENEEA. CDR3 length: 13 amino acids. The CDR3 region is CASSLDLADTQYF. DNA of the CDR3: TGTGCCAGCAGCTTAGATTTAGCAGATACGCAGTATTTT.

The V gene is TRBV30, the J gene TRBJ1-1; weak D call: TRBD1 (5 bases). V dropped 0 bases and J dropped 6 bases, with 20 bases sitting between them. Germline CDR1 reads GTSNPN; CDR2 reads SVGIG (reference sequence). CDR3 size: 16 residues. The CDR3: CAWSVLRGRAMAEAFF. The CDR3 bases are TGTGCCTGGAGTGTACTCCGGGGCAGGGCGATGGCTGAAGCTTTCTTT.

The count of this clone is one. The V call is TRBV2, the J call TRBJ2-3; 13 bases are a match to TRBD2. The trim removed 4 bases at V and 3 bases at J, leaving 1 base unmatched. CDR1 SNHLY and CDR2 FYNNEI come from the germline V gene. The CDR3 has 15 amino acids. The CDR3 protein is CASSGLAGGTDTQYF. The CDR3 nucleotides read TGTGCCAGCAGTGGACTAGCGGGAGGAACAGATACGCAGTATTTT.

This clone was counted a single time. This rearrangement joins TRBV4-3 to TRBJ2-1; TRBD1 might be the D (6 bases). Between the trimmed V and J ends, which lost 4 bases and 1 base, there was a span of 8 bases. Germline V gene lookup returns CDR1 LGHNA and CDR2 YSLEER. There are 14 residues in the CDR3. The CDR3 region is CASSPGVSYNEQFF. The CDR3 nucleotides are TGCGCCAGCAGCCCAGGGGTTTCCTACAATGAGCAGTTCTTC.

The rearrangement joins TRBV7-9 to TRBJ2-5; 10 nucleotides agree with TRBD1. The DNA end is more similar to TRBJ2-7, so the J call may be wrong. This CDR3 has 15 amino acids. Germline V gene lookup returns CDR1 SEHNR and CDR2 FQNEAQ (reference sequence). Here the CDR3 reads CASSLARGQGIEQYF. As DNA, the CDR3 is TGTGCCAGCAGCTTAGCGAGGGGACAGGGGATCGAGCAGTACTTC.